A selection of T cell receptor beta chains follows, all from one sample in a study of cytomegalovirus exposure and HLA in healthy donors. TCRdb's copy holds only in-frame clones and misses some; the assay was immunoSEQ multiplex PCR. The data show 160,000 or so clones, over 75% seen once. Input material: PBMCs. The receptors were sampled from a man in his forties in good health and CMV-seropositive. Both conserved end residues are part of each CDR3. Each record gives: J gene, D gene, V gene, CDR3 protein. The D gene is left open where the match is weak.

j_gene: TRBJ2-1; d_gene: TRBD2; v_gene: TRBV19; CDR3aa: CASSIEGTSGRAKYNEQFF
j_gene: TRBJ2-4; d_gene: .; v_gene: TRBV6-5; CDR3aa: CASSSPPLNIQYF
j_gene: TRBJ1-2; d_gene: .; v_gene: TRBV30; CDR3aa: CAWSGGANYGYTF
j_gene: TRBJ2-7; d_gene: .; v_gene: TRBV19; CDR3aa: CASSPLRSGYEQYF
j_gene: .; d_gene: .; v_gene: TRBV5-4; CDR3aa: CASSLPDSYEQYF
j_gene: TRBJ2-1; d_gene: TRBD2; v_gene: TRBV2; CDR3aa: CASSEGGSGGPFSYNEQFF
j_gene: TRBJ1-1; d_gene: TRBD1; v_gene: TRBV6-5; CDR3aa: CASSPPTGFKTEAFF
j_gene: TRBJ2-5; d_gene: TRBD1; v_gene: TRBV5-5; CDR3aa: CASSIPGQGLETQYF
j_gene: TRBJ2-7; d_gene: .; v_gene: TRBV5-1; CDR3aa: CASSLGTGRLSTYEQYF
j_gene: TRBJ2-7; d_gene: .; v_gene: TRBV19; CDR3aa: CASSIKREGYEQYF
j_gene: TRBJ1-5; d_gene: .; v_gene: TRBV19; CDR3aa: CASTNQRTDGPQHF
j_gene: TRBJ2-2; d_gene: TRBD2; v_gene: TRBV27; CDR3aa: CASRRLAGVLSGTGELFF
j_gene: TRBJ2-1; d_gene: TRBD2; v_gene: TRBV19; CDR3aa: CASRLAGSNEQFF
j_gene: TRBJ2-7; d_gene: .; v_gene: TRBV7-3; CDR3aa: CASSLRTGGSYEQYF
j_gene: TRBJ2-3; d_gene: TRBD1; v_gene: TRBV28; CDR3aa: CASCTRGGATDTQYF
j_gene: TRBJ1-1; d_gene: TRBD1; v_gene: TRBV28; CDR3aa: CASSSSSTGLNTEAFF
j_gene: TRBJ2-1; d_gene: TRBD2; v_gene: TRBV5-1; CDR3aa: CASSFSTSGVNEQFF
j_gene: TRBJ1-2; d_gene: .; v_gene: TRBV20-1; CDR3aa: CSGRNGYGYTF
j_gene: TRBJ2-5; d_gene: TRBD2; v_gene: TRBV7-8; CDR3aa: CASSLDPAGAQETQYF
j_gene: TRBJ2-5; d_gene: TRBD2; v_gene: TRBV5-6; CDR3aa: CASSRRTSGVYQETQYF
j_gene: TRBJ2-7; d_gene: TRBD2; v_gene: TRBV4-1; CDR3aa: CASSPSGGSYEQYF
j_gene: TRBJ2-7; d_gene: .; v_gene: TRBV2; CDR3aa: CASSRSYEQYF
j_gene: TRBJ2-7; d_gene: TRBD2; v_gene: TRBV7-9; CDR3aa: CASSQPGGGSEQYF
j_gene: TRBJ2-3; d_gene: TRBD2; v_gene: TRBV19; CDR3aa: CASSDGTSGFTDTQYF
j_gene: TRBJ1-5; d_gene: .; v_gene: TRBV6-1; CDR3aa: CASSEARYSNQPQHF
j_gene: TRBJ1-5; d_gene: .; v_gene: TRBV21-1; CDR3aa: CASSSRGGINGNQPQHF
j_gene: TRBJ1-1; d_gene: TRBD1; v_gene: TRBV2; CDR3aa: CASSETGGVNTEAFF
j_gene: TRBJ2-1; d_gene: TRBD2; v_gene: TRBV4-2; CDR3aa: CASSQVERETYNEQFF
j_gene: TRBJ2-1; d_gene: TRBD2; v_gene: TRBV11-3; CDR3aa: CASSPGAGDANEQFF
j_gene: TRBJ2-1; d_gene: TRBD1; v_gene: TRBV6-4; CDR3aa: CASSLDRTGSYNEQFF
j_gene: TRBJ2-5; d_gene: .; v_gene: TRBV4-2; CDR3aa: CASSQGVAETGEQYF
j_gene: TRBJ2-2; d_gene: .; v_gene: TRBV7-2; CDR3aa: CASSLRLGELFF
j_gene: TRBJ1-1; d_gene: .; v_gene: TRBV5-1; CDR3aa: CASSVQGFDTEAFF
j_gene: TRBJ2-7; d_gene: TRBD2; v_gene: TRBV25-1; CDR3aa: CASSALSTSGYEQYF
j_gene: TRBJ2-1; d_gene: TRBD2; v_gene: TRBV10-1; CDR3aa: CASSGFTSGEQFF
j_gene: TRBJ2-7; d_gene: .; v_gene: TRBV19; CDR3aa: CASSTDMDGREQYF
j_gene: TRBJ1-2; d_gene: TRBD1; v_gene: TRBV11-3; CDR3aa: CASSLSPGGLYGYTF
j_gene: TRBJ2-7; d_gene: .; v_gene: TRBV7-9; CDR3aa: CASSSPPGRKGYEQYF
j_gene: TRBJ1-3; d_gene: .; v_gene: TRBV5-1; CDR3aa: CASSLGHKSSGNTIYF
j_gene: TRBJ1-5; d_gene: TRBD1; v_gene: TRBV6-1; CDR3aa: CASSRQGLGNQPQHF
j_gene: TRBJ2-2; d_gene: .; v_gene: TRBV7-2; CDR3aa: CASSLANRGTGELFF
j_gene: TRBJ2-1; d_gene: TRBD1; v_gene: TRBV9; CDR3aa: CASSVTGTGGYNEQFF
j_gene: TRBJ2-1; d_gene: TRBD2; v_gene: TRBV10-3; CDR3aa: CAISTSGTYNEQFF
j_gene: TRBJ2-7; d_gene: TRBD1; v_gene: TRBV7-9; CDR3aa: CSSSSGTGVSYEQYF
j_gene: TRBJ2-1; d_gene: .; v_gene: TRBV7-2; CDR3aa: CASSFMGDMGEQFF
j_gene: TRBJ2-5; d_gene: .; v_gene: TRBV2; CDR3aa: CASRSFGTAGETQYF
j_gene: TRBJ2-4; d_gene: .; v_gene: TRBV10-3; CDR3aa: CAISREKGKNIQYF
j_gene: TRBJ2-7; d_gene: TRBD2; v_gene: TRBV28; CDR3aa: CASSSRLAGVSRYEQYF
j_gene: TRBJ1-1; d_gene: .; v_gene: TRBV7-3; CDR3aa: CASSLTPGGGRSTEAFF
j_gene: TRBJ2-5; d_gene: .; v_gene: TRBV5-1; CDR3aa: CASSLGSQETQYF
j_gene: TRBJ2-7; d_gene: .; v_gene: TRBV15; CDR3aa: CATSGGLDRTYEQYF
j_gene: TRBJ2-7; d_gene: TRBD2; v_gene: TRBV7-9; CDR3aa: CASSLGTSGRPTSYEQYF
j_gene: TRBJ1-2; d_gene: TRBD1; v_gene: TRBV6-5; CDR3aa: CASSTRGQYARGYTF
j_gene: TRBJ1-5; d_gene: TRBD1; v_gene: TRBV19; CDR3aa: CASSRDSGNQPQHF
j_gene: TRBJ2-1; d_gene: .; v_gene: TRBV7-8; CDR3aa: CASSLTYQDSSYEQFF
j_gene: TRBJ2-5; d_gene: .; v_gene: TRBV7-9; CDR3aa: CASSMGGYQETQYF
j_gene: TRBJ1-6; d_gene: .; v_gene: TRBV5-1; CDR3aa: CASSAGQISSYNSPLHF
j_gene: TRBJ2-5; d_gene: TRBD1; v_gene: TRBV5-8; CDR3aa: CASSLADREPETQYF